This record covers a single TCR beta chain. The sample originates from a study of control samples from healthy donors and cancer patients. Germline lookup yields CDR1 MDHEN and CDR2 SYDVKM. V lost 7 bases, J lost 0 bases, and 7 bases lay in between. The length of the CDR3 is 12 residues. Here immunoSEQ multiplex PCR was the method, and the copy in TCRdb shows in-frame clones only, minus some. The sample comprises tens of thousands of clones, about nine tenths of which are singletons, and around 16% rests with the top ten. The receptor's source is a man aged 25-45 years in good health. J is TRBJ2-7 and V is TRBV28; perhaps TRBD2 as D (5 bases). Sequenced input: blood. The CDR3, as DNA: TGTGCCAGCATAGGGAGCTCCTACGAGCAGTACTTC. It codes for CASIGSSYEQYF.